This T cell receptor (beta chain) was identified during a study of identical twins (TCRdb year 2016). For the wider study: To test whether fetal clonotypes persist, this study deep-sequenced TCR alpha and beta repertoires from monozygotic twins, from unrelated adults of various ages, and from cord blood. Replicate twin experiments were performed at different times using different library preparation protocols to rule out contamination. The full study reports these points: Invariant T cells such as MAIT and iNKT could partly confound zero-insertion analyses, though diverse VJ usage argued against this for most clonotypes. Fewer insertions were carried by abundant cord blood beta clonotypes, a similar but weaker trend appeared in young adult naive repertoires, and no such trend appeared in memory repertoires. A weaker excess of twin sharing was found in beta out-of-frame sequences because the signal-to-noise ratio was lowered by fewer shared sequences. Because the same donors could not be followed over many years, the conclusions depended on cross-sectional statistical analysis. Out-of-frame TCR alpha sharing in monozygotic twins was systematically underestimated by recombination models, whereas sharing between unrelated individuals was in agreement with the recombination models. Out-of-frame TCR alpha sequences shared between twins showed an excess of low generation-probability sequences compared with coincidental sharing between unrelated individuals.

Library generation was performed with 5' RACE. TCRdb names Illumina HiSeq 2000 as the instrument used. Template switching introduced a universal primer binding site; the final cDNA contained a unique molecular identifier, enabling accurate counting of TCR cDNA molecules. Specific primers in the conserved constant-segment region were used to synthesize first-strand cDNA for the TCR alpha and beta chains. To control for contamination, each cDNA library was double barcoded with a SMART-Mk sample barcode plus Illumina barcodes. TruSeq adapter sequences along with Illumina sample barcodes were introduced in two successive PCR steps. The Illumina HiSeq platform was used with custom primers to sequence TCR alpha and beta cDNA libraries. The paper's processing steps were these. MiGEC processed the raw reads to extract unique molecular identifiers, while MiXCR was used to determine the CDR3 positions. For each individual, recombination models were inferred using an EM algorithm with the repgenHMM and IGoR tools. The analysis of shared clonotypes was done with the tcR package in R, with sharing normalized by the product of cloneset sizes. To study raw recombination free of thymic and clonal selection effects, out-of-frame nonproductive sequences were analyzed. Using fastp at Q25 and MiXCR, TCRdb reprocessed the public reads and kept productive beta chains. Every entry covers one CDR3 protein and lists the most common genes and DNA from its rows. V and J calls and clone size were set by TCRdb, not the authors. In all, the sample holds over 600,000 distinct CDR3 sequences, and 21% of those were seen once. Jointly, the top ten make up roughly 4.3% of the sample.

This clonotype has a count of ten or more. Its antigen is still unknown. No per-base quality is available; no much larger clone lies one base away. All donors were healthy Caucasians. Three pairs of female monozygotic twins, all aged 18 to 29 years, were included in the twin cohort. Peripheral blood mononuclear cells were the source from which RNA for the TCR libraries was isolated. These data were likewise used in another study, on T cells expressing NK-cell markers. The second investigation adds: Three sorted T-cell subsets (CD3+CD56+NKG2C+, CD3+CD56+NKG2C- and CD3+CD56-NKG2C+) from several donors had their TCR beta-chain repertoires profiled. Among the eight sequenced donors, only one was HCMV-seronegative, while the other seven were HCMV-seropositive. To restrict sorting to alphabetaTCR-expressing T cells, an anti-gammadeltaTCR antibody was added in several experiments. In over five donors, the dominant CD3+CD56+NKG2C+ clonotypes were among the top 10 CD8+ clonotypes and accounted for roughly 1.0-7.5% of CD8+ T cells. Those dominant clonotypes were again the most abundant among CD3+CD56-NKG2C+ cells in a handful of donors, at roughly 25-60.1%. Whether the expanded NKG2C-expressing T cell clones were specific for HCMV antigens was left unclear. All eight donors whose samples were sequenced were randomly selected healthy volunteers, three of them men and five women. HCMV serostatus was determined by detecting HCMV-specific IgG in serum with a commercial ELISA kit. For 5 or 6 donors, unsorted PBMC were also used to sequence bulk peripheral blood T-cell repertoires. MIGEC handled demultiplexing of the reads and grouping by UMI, while MiTCR was used to assemble and quantify clonotypes. To exclude erroneous sequences, any TCR cDNA sequence not supported by at least two reads was discarded. The tcR package was used for downstream repertoire analysis, and clonotypes were matched across fractions by CDR3 nucleotide sequence plus V segment. Antigen specificity was annotated against VDJdb with VDJmatch, allowing one amino acid substitution in CDR3.

The source of this sequence is a woman under 30 in good health. Sequencing was carried out using PBMCs.

The CDR3 reads CASSLGQFYEQYF. The nucleotide sequence is given as TGTGCCAGCAGTTTAGGACAGTTCTACGAGCAGTACTTC. The sequence is built from TRBV12-3 or TRBV12-4 and TRBJ2-7; 5 matching bases give a weak D call of TRBD1. V sheds 1 base and J sheds 3 bases, leaving 7 bases between their ends. Measured from the cysteine to the phenylalanine, the CDR3 is 13 residues long. Here the CDR3 DNA is all that survives: 39 bases in frame from base 1.